The 9 T cell receptor beta chains reported below all come from one sample, sequenced in a study of blood T cell repertoires in COVID-19. The table came from immunoSEQ multiplex PCR; TCRdb's copy has only in-frame clones and leaves some out. The table lists 120,000 to 150,000 clones, about 86% of them singletons. The specimen sequenced was peripheral blood. The receptors here all came from a human donor in a cohort sampled during active COVID-19.

This clone was recorded only once. The V and J genes are TRBV15 and TRBJ2-5, with 13 bases aligning to TRBD2. The CDR3 sequence is 15 residues long. V shed 5 bases, J shed 2 bases, and the junction held 2 bases outside the gene matches. In germline, CDR1 is LNHNV, CDR2 YYDKDF (reference sequence). As DNA, the CDR3 is TGTGCCACCAGCGGGGGACTAGCGGGACAAGAGACCCAGTACTTC. Translating it yields CATSGGLAGQETQYF.

The chain has TRBV7-9 and TRBJ2-1; D is uncertain. The germline CDR1 and CDR2 sequences are SEHNR and FQNEAQ (reference sequence). The CDR3 totals 12 residues. The V and J ends lost 1 base and 11 bases respectively, with 9 bases between them. CDR3 coding DNA: TGTGCCAGCAGCTTAGTAACTACTCAGCAGTTCTTC. Translating gives CASSLVTTQQFF.

The gene calls are TRBV7-9 and TRBJ1-2; a possible D gene is TRBD1 (5 bases). Germline values: CDR1 SEHNR, CDR2 FQNEAQ (reference sequence). The CDR3 loop spans 14 amino acids. V lost 4 bases to trimming and J lost 0 bases, with 9 bases between them. The CDR3 nucleotides are TGTGCCAGCAGCTCCAGGGCCACTAACTATGGCTACACCTTC. Protein: CASSSRATNYGYTF.

The chain has TRBV5-1 and TRBJ2-7, with TRBD2 matching 7 bases. This CDR3 region has 15 residues. Germline CDR1 reads SGHRS; CDR2 reads YFSETQ. The V and J ends lost 4 bases and 0 bases, in that order; junction bases with no gene match: 7. The CDR3 sequence is CASSPLTGGSYEQYF. The CDR3 nucleotides read TGCGCCAGCAGCCCGCTGACGGGGGGCTCCTACGAGCAGTACTTC.

The chain combines TRBV10-3 with TRBJ1-5, with a weak D call TRBD1 (5 bases). V lost 3 bases to trimming and J lost 5 bases, with 20 bases between them. Looked up from germline, CDR1 is ENHRY and CDR2 is SYGVKD. This CDR3 contains 17 residues. The DNA of the CDR3 is TGTGCCATCAGTGACGACAAGGGGCGGCTTGGAGATCAGCCCCAGCATTTT. The encoded protein is CAISDDKGRLGDQPQHF.

This clone has only a few counts. The CDR3 is CASSRAGTGSGRAEAFF. The DNA for the CDR3 is TGTGCCAGCAGTCGGGCTGGGACAGGGTCGGGTCGCGCTGAAGCTTTCTTT. This chain uses TRBV6-6 with TRBJ1-1; 9 bases fit TRBD1. With 5 bases clipped from V and 6 bases from J, the junction kept 16 bases outside the gene matches. The CDR3 totals 17 residues. Germline V gene sequence: CDR1 MNHNY, CDR2 SVGAGI (reference sequence).

The V call is TRBV5-4, the J call TRBJ2-7, with 8 positions matching TRBD1. CDR3 length equals 15 residues. Germline CDR1 SGHNT, CDR2 YYREEE (reference sequence). V shed 5 bases and J 5 bases; nucleotides not matched to a gene: 12. The DNA for the CDR3 is TGTGCCAGCAGACCCTACACAGGGGGTAGTAACGAGCAGTACTTC. Translated: CASRPYTGGSNEQYF.

The chain employs TRBV11-2 and TRBJ1-1, with TRBD1 matching 10 bases. Looked up from germline, CDR1 is SGHAT and CDR2 is FQNNGV. V gave up 7 bases and J gave up 3 bases; unmatched junction bases: 2. The CDR3 is 13 residues long. The DNA for the CDR3 is TGTGCCAGCACGGACAGGGGGTACACTGAAGCTTTCTTT. It specifies CASTDRGYTEAFF. Based on the CDR3 plus reference TRBV11-2 and TRBJ1-1, the full variable domain is EAGVAQSPRYKIIEKRQSVAFWCNPISGHATLYWYQQILGQGPKLLIQFQNNGVVDDSQLPKDRFSAERLKGVDSTLKIQPAKLEDSAVYLCASTDRGYTEAFFGQGTRLTVV.

In this sample, this clone turned up once. The V gene is TRBV27, the J gene TRBJ2-7; TRBD2 matches 14 bases. With V trimmed by 6 bases and J by 7 bases, 11 bases remained unmatched. The CDR3 spans 16 residues. CDR1 and CDR2 (germline): MNHEY, SMNVEV (reference sequence). The CDR3 DNA follows: TGTGCCAGCAGCCTCAGGACTAGCGGGGGGCCGGGAGAGCAGTACTTC. It yields the protein CASSLRTSGGPGEQYF.